This is a list of T cell receptor beta chains from one sample in a study of cytomegalovirus exposure and HLA in healthy donors. Profiling relied on immunoSEQ multiplex PCR, and the TCRdb table lists in-frame clones only, not all of them. This repertoire includes under 100,000 clones. The specimen was PBMCs. The receptors come from a man aged 30-40 years in good health and CMV-seronegative. CDR3s include the opening cysteine and the closing phenylalanine or tryptophan. The D gene is left open where the match is weak.

DNA: TGCGCCAGCAGCCAAGGAAAGCGAGGGGGCAACTACGAGCAGTACTTC
CDR3: CASSQGKRGGNYEQYF
J: TRBJ2-7
D: TRBD1
V: TRBV4-1
length: 16

DNA: TGTGCCATCAGCGCGGGAGAAGAAGAGACCCAGTACTTC
CDR3: CAISAGEEETQYF
J: TRBJ2-5
D: TRBD2
V: TRBV10-3
length: 13

DNA: TGTGCCAGCAGCCGACTAAATGAAAAACTGTTTTTT
CDR3: CASSRLNEKLFF
J: TRBJ1-4
D: NA
V: TRBV14
length: 12

DNA: TGTGCCAGCAGACCACCGGACTCGGGGGAGCAGTACTTC
CDR3: CASRPPDSGEQYF
J: TRBJ2-7
D: NA
V: TRBV28
length: 13

DNA: TGTGCCAGCAGCCAAGATATGGCTAGTGAGTATGGTGAGCAGTTCTTC
CDR3: CASSQDMASEYGEQFF
J: TRBJ2-1
D: NA
V: TRBV4-2
length: 16

DNA: TGTGCCAGCAGCTTAGATATCAGGTCCGGGGAGCTGTTTTTT
CDR3: CASSLDIRSGELFF
J: TRBJ2-2
D: NA
V: TRBV7-2
length: 14

DNA: TGTGCCAGCAGTGAAGAGCGGAGCTCCTACAATGAGCAGTTCTTC
CDR3: CASSEERSSYNEQFF
J: TRBJ2-1
D: NA
V: TRBV6-1
length: 15

DNA: TGTGCCAGCAGCGCGAGCAACACCGGGGAGCTGTTTTTT
CDR3: CASSASNTGELFF
J: TRBJ2-2
D: NA
V: TRBV9
length: 13

DNA: TGTGCCAGCAGCCAAGTCAGGGGGCTCTATGGCTACACCTTC
CDR3: CASSQVRGLYGYTF
J: TRBJ1-2
D: TRBD1
V: TRBV4-2
length: 14

DNA: TGTGCCAGCAGCTTCCGGGACAGGGGGCCTGACACTGAAGCTTTCTTT
CDR3: CASSFRDRGPDTEAFF
J: TRBJ1-1
D: TRBD1
V: TRBV7-8
length: 16

DNA: TGTGCCAGCAGCTTGATTAGCGGGAGGGAAAACATTCAGTACTTC
CDR3: CASSLISGRENIQYF
J: TRBJ2-4
D: TRBD2
V: TRBV7-9
length: 15

DNA: TGTGCCTGGAGAGTCGCCGGGGAGAACACTGAAGCTTTCTTT
CDR3: CAWRVAGENTEAFF
J: TRBJ1-1
D: NA
V: TRBV30
length: 14

DNA: TGTGCCAGCAGCTTGGCCGTACCGGGACAGGGGGCTGTTGGCTACACCTTC
CDR3: CASSLAVPGQGAVGYTF
J: TRBJ1-2
D: TRBD1
V: TRBV5-4
length: 17

DNA: TGCGCCAGCAGCTTTAGCGAATCCACAGATACGCAGTATTTT
CDR3: CASSFSESTDTQYF
J: TRBJ2-3
D: NA
V: TRBV5-1
length: 14

DNA: TGTGCCAGCAGCATGGGACAGGGGTATGGCTACACCTTC
CDR3: CASSMGQGYGYTF
J: TRBJ1-2
D: TRBD1
V: TRBV7-2
length: 13

DNA: TGTGCCATCAGACCGGGACAGAACAAAACGAGCACCGGGGAGCTGTTTTTT
CDR3: CAIRPGQNKTSTGELFF
J: TRBJ2-2
D: TRBD1
V: TRBV10-3
length: 17

DNA: TGTGCCAGTAGCCCGACTTTCCCGGGAGGGGTTTTAGATACGCAGTATTTT
CDR3: CASSPTFPGGVLDTQYF
J: TRBJ2-3
D: TRBD2
V: TRBV19
length: 17

DNA: TGCGCCAGCAGCTTACTTCCAGGTAACACTGAAGCTTTCTTT
CDR3: CASSLLPGNTEAFF
J: TRBJ1-1
D: NA
V: TRBV5-1
length: 14

DNA: TGTGCCAGCAGCCGACAGGGGGCCGGGCAGCCCCAGCATTTT
CDR3: CASSRQGAGQPQHF
J: TRBJ1-5
D: TRBD1
V: TRBV6-6
length: 14

DNA: TGTGCCAGCAGCGTGAGGACAGGGACACACAATGAGCAGTTCTTC
CDR3: CASSVRTGTHNEQFF
J: TRBJ2-1
D: TRBD1
V: TRBV9
length: 15

DNA: TGCAGCGTCTTTAACTATGGCTACACCTTC
CDR3: CSVFNYGYTF
J: TRBJ1-2
D: NA
V: TRBV29-1
length: 10

DNA: TGTGCCAGCAGCTTCGGGGTCGCAACTAATGAAAAACTGTTTTTT
CDR3: CASSFGVATNEKLFF
J: TRBJ1-4
D: NA
V: TRBV5-4
length: 15

DNA: TGTGCCTGTCAGACTGGGAACACTGAAGCTTTCTTT
CDR3: CACQTGNTEAFF
J: TRBJ1-1
D: NA
V: TRBV30
length: 12

DNA: TGTGCCAGCAGCTTAGGAGTAGCAAGGGGTAACGAGCAGTACTTC
CDR3: CASSLGVARGNEQYF
J: TRBJ2-7
D: NA
V: TRBV7-9
length: 15

DNA: TGTGCCAGCAGTGTCGCGGGGGTCGCCTACGAGCAGTACTTC
CDR3: CASSVAGVAYEQYF
J: TRBJ2-7
D: TRBD2
V: TRBV25-1
length: 14

DNA: TGTGCCAGTAGAGGACAAATGGTTTTGGATGGAGAGACCCAGTACTTC
CDR3: CASRGQMVLDGETQYF
J: TRBJ2-5
D: NA
V: TRBV19
length: 16

DNA: TGTGCCAGCACTTGGGGGCTAGGTAACACCGGGGAGCTGTTTTTT
CDR3: CASTWGLGNTGELFF
J: TRBJ2-2
D: NA
V: TRBV27
length: 15

DNA: TGTGCCAGCAGCCTCCAGGGGGTAGGAGAGCAGTACTTC
CDR3: CASSLQGVGEQYF
J: TRBJ2-7
D: TRBD1
V: TRBV7-2
length: 13

DNA: TGCGCCAGCAGCCAGGATAGACAAGCCCCGACCCATTTT
CDR3: CASSQDRQAPTHF
J: TRBJ2-3
D: NA
V: TRBV4-1
length: 13

DNA: TGTGCCAGCTCACCAACCCCCCAGACAGATACGCAGTATTTT
CDR3: CASSPTPQTDTQYF
J: TRBJ2-3
D: NA
V: TRBV18
length: 14

DNA: TGTGCCAGCAGCTCAGATTTAAGGGGCAGCTACGAGCAGTACTTC
CDR3: CASSSDLRGSYEQYF
J: TRBJ2-7
D: NA
V: TRBV7-9
length: 15

DNA: TGTGCCAGCAGCATAGGCGGGGAAGAGACCCAGTACTTC
CDR3: CASSIGGEETQYF
J: TRBJ2-5
D: NA
V: TRBV5-4
length: 13

DNA: TGTGCCAGCTCACCAGGCATCAACACTGAAGCTTTCTTT
CDR3: CASSPGINTEAFF
J: TRBJ1-1
D: NA
V: TRBV18
length: 13

DNA: TGTGCCAGCAGCCCCCGGCAGGGAGGCTATGGCTACACCTTC
CDR3: CASSPRQGGYGYTF
J: TRBJ1-2
D: NA
V: TRBV7-2
length: 14

DNA: TGTGCCAGCAGTTTAGGGGGCACCTACGAGCAGTACTTC
CDR3: CASSLGGTYEQYF
J: TRBJ2-7
D: TRBD1
V: TRBV13
length: 13

DNA: TGTGCCAGCAGCGAGGGCGTAACTAGCGGGGACTACGAGCAGTACTTC
CDR3: CASSEGVTSGDYEQYF
J: TRBJ2-7
D: TRBD2
V: TRBV13
length: 16

DNA: TGCGCCAGCAGCTCTAGCGGGATTTTTATCGGTGAGCAGTTCTTC
CDR3: CASSSSGIFIGEQFF
J: TRBJ2-1
D: TRBD2
V: TRBV5-1
length: 15

DNA: TGTGCCAGCAGCCAGGGAGGGGCCGGCTCTGGAAACACCATATATTTT
CDR3: CASSQGGAGSGNTIYF
J: TRBJ1-3
D: NA
V: TRBV11-2
length: 16

DNA: TGTGCCAGCAGCGCCATACAGGGGGGTAATTCACCCCTCCACTTT
CDR3: CASSAIQGGNSPLHF
J: TRBJ1-6
D: TRBD1
V: TRBV9
length: 15

DNA: TGTGCCAGCAGCTCAGACAGGGGTTACAATCAGCCCCAGCATTTT
CDR3: CASSSDRGYNQPQHF
J: TRBJ1-5
D: TRBD1
V: TRBV5-4
length: 15

DNA: TGTGCCAGCAGTGAGGGGAGGGGGAGCACCTACGAGCAGTACTTC
CDR3: CASSEGRGSTYEQYF
J: TRBJ2-7
D: NA
V: TRBV6-1
length: 15

DNA: TGTGCCAGTAGTATCCTTCCCCGGGACAGGGAGCGTCAGCCCCAGCATTTT
CDR3: CASSILPRDRERQPQHF
J: TRBJ1-5
D: TRBD1
V: TRBV19
length: 17

DNA: TGTGCCAGCAGCTTAGGTGGGGGCAGATCGGGATACGAGCAGTACTTC
CDR3: CASSLGGGRSGYEQYF
J: TRBJ2-7
D: NA
V: TRBV11-2
length: 16

DNA: TGCGCCAGCAGCTTGGTAGCGGGAGGATCAAATGAGCAGTTCTTC
CDR3: CASSLVAGGSNEQFF
J: TRBJ2-1
D: TRBD2
V: TRBV5-1
length: 15

DNA: TGTGCCAGCAGTGATTTGACGGGCTCCTACGAGCAGTACTTC
CDR3: CASSDLTGSYEQYF
J: TRBJ2-7
D: NA
V: TRBV2
length: 14

DNA: TGCAGCGTTCTCTCCGGCGGCGATCAGCCCCAGCATTTT
CDR3: CSVLSGGDQPQHF
J: TRBJ1-5
D: NA
V: TRBV29-1
length: 13

DNA: TGTGCCAGCAGTTTTACAGGGTCTGGGGCCAACGTCCTGACTTTC
CDR3: CASSFTGSGANVLTF
J: TRBJ2-6
D: NA
V: TRBV7-9
length: 15

DNA: TGTGCCTCCTCCCAGGGTACGTCTGGAAACACCATATATTTT
CDR3: CASSQGTSGNTIYF
J: TRBJ1-3
D: NA
V: TRBV19
length: 14

DNA: TGTGCCAGCAGTGAGTCGACAGAGGCAGATACGCAGTATTTT
CDR3: CASSESTEADTQYF
J: TRBJ2-3
D: NA
V: TRBV6-4
length: 14

DNA: TGCGCCAGCAGCCTCGGAGGAGCCATGAACACTGAAGCTTTCTTT
CDR3: CASSLGGAMNTEAFF
J: TRBJ1-1
D: NA
V: TRBV4-1
length: 15